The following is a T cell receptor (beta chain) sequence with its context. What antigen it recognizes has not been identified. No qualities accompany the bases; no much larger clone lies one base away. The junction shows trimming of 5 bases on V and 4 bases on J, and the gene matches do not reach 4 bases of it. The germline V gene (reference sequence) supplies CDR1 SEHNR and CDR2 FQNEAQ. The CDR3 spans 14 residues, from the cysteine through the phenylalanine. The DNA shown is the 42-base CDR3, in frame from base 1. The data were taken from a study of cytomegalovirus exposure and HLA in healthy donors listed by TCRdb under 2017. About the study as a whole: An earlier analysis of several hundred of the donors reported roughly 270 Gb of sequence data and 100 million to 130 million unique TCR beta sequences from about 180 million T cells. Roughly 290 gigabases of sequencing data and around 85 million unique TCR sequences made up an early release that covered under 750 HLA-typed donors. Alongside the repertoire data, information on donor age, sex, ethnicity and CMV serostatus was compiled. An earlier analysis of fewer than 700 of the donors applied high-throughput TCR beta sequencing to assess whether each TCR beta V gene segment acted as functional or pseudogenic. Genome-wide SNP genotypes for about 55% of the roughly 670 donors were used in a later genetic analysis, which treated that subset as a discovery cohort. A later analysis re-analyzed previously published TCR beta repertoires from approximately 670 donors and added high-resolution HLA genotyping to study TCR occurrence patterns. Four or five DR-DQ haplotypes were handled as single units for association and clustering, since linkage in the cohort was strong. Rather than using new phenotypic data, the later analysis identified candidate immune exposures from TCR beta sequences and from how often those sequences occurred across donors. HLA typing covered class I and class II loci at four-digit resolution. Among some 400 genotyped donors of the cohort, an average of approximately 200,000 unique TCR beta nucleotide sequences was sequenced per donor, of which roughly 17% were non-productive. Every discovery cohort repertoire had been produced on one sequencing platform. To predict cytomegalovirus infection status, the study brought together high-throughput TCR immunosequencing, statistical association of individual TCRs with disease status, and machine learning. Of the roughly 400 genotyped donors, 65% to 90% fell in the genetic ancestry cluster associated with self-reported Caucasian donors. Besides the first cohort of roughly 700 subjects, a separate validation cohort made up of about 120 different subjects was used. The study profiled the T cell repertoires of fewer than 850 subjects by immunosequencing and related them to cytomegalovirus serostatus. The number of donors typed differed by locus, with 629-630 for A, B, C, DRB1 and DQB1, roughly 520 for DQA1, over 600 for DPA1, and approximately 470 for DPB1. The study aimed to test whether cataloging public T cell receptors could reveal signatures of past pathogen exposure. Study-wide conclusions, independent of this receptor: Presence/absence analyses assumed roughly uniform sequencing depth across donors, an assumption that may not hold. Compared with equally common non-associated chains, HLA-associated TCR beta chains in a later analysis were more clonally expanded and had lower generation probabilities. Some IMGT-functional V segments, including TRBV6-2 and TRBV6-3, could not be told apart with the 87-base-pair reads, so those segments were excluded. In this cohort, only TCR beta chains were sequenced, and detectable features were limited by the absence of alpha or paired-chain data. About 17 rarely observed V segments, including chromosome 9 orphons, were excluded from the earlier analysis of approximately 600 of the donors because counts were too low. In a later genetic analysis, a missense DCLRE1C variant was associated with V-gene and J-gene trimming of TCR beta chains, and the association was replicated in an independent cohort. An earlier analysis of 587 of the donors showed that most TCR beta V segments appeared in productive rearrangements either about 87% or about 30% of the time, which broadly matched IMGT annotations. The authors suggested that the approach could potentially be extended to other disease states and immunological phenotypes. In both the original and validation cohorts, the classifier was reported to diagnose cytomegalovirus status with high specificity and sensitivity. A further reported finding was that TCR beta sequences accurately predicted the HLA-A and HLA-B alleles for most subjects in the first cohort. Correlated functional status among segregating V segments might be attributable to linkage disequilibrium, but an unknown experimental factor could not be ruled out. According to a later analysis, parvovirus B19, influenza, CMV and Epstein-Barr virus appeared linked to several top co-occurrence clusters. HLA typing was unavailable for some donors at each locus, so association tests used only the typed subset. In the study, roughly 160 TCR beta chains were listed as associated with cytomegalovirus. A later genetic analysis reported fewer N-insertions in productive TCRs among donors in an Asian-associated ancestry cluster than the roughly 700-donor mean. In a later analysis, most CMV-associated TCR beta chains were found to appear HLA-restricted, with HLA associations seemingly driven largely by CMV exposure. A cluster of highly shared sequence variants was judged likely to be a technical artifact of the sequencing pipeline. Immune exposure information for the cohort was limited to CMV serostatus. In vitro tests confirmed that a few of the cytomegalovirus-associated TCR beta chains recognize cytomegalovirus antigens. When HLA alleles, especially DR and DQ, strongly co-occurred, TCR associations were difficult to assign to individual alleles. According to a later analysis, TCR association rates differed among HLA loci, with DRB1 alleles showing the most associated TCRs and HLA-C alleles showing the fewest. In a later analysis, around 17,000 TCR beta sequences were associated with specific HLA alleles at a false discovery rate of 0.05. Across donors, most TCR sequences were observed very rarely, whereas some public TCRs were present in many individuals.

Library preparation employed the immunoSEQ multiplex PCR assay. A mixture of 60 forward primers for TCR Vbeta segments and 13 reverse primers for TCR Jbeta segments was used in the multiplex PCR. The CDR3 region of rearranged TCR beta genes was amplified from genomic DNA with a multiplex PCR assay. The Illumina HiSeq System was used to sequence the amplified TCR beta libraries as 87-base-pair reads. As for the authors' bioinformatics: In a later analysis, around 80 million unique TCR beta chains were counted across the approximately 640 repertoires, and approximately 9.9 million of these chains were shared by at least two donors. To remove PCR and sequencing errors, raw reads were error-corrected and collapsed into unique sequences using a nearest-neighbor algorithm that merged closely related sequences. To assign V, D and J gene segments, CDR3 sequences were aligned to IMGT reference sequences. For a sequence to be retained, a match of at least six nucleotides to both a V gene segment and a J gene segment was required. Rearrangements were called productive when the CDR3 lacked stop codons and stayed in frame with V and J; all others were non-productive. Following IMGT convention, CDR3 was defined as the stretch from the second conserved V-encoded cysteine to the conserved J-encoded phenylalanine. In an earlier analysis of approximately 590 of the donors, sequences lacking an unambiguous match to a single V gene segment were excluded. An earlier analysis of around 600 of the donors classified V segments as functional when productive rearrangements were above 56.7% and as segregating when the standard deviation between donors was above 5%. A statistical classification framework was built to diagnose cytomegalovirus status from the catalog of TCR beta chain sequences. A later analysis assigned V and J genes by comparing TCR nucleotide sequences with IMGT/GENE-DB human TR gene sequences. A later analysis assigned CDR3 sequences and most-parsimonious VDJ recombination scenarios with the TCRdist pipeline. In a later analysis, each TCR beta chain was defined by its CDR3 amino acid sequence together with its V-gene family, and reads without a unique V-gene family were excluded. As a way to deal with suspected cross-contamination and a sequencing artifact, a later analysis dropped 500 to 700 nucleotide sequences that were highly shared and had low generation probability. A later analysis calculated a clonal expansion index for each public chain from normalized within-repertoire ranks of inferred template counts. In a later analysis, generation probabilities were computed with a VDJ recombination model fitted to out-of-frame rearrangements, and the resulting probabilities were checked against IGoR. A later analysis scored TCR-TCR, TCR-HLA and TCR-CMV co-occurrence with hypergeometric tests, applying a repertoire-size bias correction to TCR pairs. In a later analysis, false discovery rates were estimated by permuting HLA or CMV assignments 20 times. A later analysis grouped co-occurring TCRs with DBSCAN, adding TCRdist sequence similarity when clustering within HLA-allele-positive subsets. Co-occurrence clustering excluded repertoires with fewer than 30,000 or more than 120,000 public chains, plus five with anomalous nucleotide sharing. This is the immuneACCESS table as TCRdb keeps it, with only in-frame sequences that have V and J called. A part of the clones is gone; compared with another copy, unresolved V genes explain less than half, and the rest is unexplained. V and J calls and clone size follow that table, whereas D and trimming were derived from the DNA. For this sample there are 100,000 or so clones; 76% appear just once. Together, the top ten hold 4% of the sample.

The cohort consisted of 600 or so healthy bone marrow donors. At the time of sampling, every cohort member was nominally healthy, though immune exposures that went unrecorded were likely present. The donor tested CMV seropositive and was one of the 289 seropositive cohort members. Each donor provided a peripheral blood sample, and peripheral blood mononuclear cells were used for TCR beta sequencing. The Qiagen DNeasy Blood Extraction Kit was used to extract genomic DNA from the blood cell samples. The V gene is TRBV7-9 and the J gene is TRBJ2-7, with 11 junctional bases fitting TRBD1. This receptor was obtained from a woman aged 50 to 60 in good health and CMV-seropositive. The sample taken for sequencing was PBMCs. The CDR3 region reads CASSRGTGGYEQYF. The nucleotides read TGTGCCAGCAGCCGTGGGACAGGGGGTTACGAGCAGTACTTC.